This entry lists 20 T cell receptor beta chains sequenced from one sample in a study of metastatic and nonmetastatic thyroid tumors. The entire patient cohort was treatment-naive prior to thyroid surgery. TCRdb reanalyzed the PCR reads via MiXCR. This table has some 26,000 clones, more than 20% appearing once. Sequenced material: adjacent normal tissue. These receptors all stem from a female donor with papillary thyroid cancer or a benign thyroid nodule (not recorded which). Some clones in this sample may be carry-over from other donors' samples.

This chain connects TRBV9 to TRBJ2-5; perhaps TRBD2 as D (5 bases). The CDR3 extends over 16 amino acids. V lost 4 bases and J lost 5, with 21 bases in between. Germline-derived CDR1 and CDR2 are SGDLS and YYNGEE. Written as DNA, the CDR3 is TGTGCCAGCAGCTCACCGCTAGAGGGAGTACCCGAGACCCAGTACTTC. Translating gives CASSSPLEGVPETQYF.

V is TRBV2 and J is TRBJ2-7; D may be TRBD1 (5 bases). Germline CDR1 SNHLY, CDR2 FYNNEI. The length of the CDR3 is 13 residues. V lost 6 bases and J 7 bases, leaving 16 bases between the germline ends. As DNA, the CDR3 is TGTGCCAGCAGAGACAGACCAAGGGGAGAGCAGTACTTC. This translates into CASRDRPRGEQYF. The full variable domain, in which reference TRBV2 and TRBJ2-7 provide the parts outside the CDR3, is EPEVTQTPSHQVTQMGQEVILRCVPISNHLYFYWYRQILGQKVEFLVSFYNNEISEKSEIFDDQFSVERPDGSNFTLKIRSTKLEDSAMYFCASRDRPRGEQYFGPGTRLTVT.

In this sample, this clone turned up a few times. The junction shows a germline mismatch at one end, possibly a read error. The chain joins TRBV10-1 to TRBJ2-7; 11 bases line up with TRBD1. Germline V gene sequence: CDR1 WNHNN, CDR2 SYGVQD (reference sequence). This CDR3 has 16 residues. This chain's CDR3 is CANSESGQGAGYEKYF. The CDR3 nucleotides read TGCGCCAACAGTGAGTCTGGACAGGGGGCTGGCTACGAGAAGTACTTC.

This clone was observed many times. The V gene is TRBV15, the J gene TRBJ1-5; D gene uncertain. Trimming removed 5 bases at V and 0 bases at J, with 8 bases between. Looked up from germline, CDR1 is LNHNV and CDR2 is YYDKDF (reference sequence). The CDR3 is made up of 14 amino acids. CDR3 loop: CATSSRYSNQPQHF. Written as DNA, the CDR3 is TGTGCCACCAGCTCTCGGTATAGCAATCAGCCCCAGCATTTT.

In its sample, this clone was seen a few times. The chain combines TRBV11-2 with TRBJ2-7, with unresolved D. V lost 5 bases and J 7 bases, leaving 21 bases between the germline ends. Germline CDR1 reads SGHAT; CDR2 reads FQNNGV. There are 15 residues in the CDR3. The DNA of the CDR3 is TGTGCCAGCAGCCCCTCGCTACCCCAGTGGGGAGAGCAGTACTTC. Translating gives CASSPSLPQWGEQYF.

About this clone itself: Sequence at one end of the junction differs from germline and may be a read error. The V gene is TRBV9, the J gene TRBJ2-1; a weak D match, TRBD2 (5 bases). This CDR3 is 14 amino acids long. Germline V CDR1 and CDR2: SGDLS, YYNGEE. CDR3 bases: TGTGCCTGCAGCGCTAGCTGGAGAGGAAATGAGCAGTTCTTC. Amino acid sequence: CACSASWRGNEQFF.

This clone showed up just a few times. The genes are TRBV6-9 and TRBJ2-3; D is perhaps TRBD1 or TRBD2 (6 bases each). Germline V gene sequence: CDR1 MNHGY, CDR2 SVAAGI. V lost 4 bases, J lost 4 bases, and 24 bases lay in between. This CDR3 is 18 amino acids long. In nucleotides, the CDR3 is TGTGCCAGCAGTTTCGGAATGGGGGGCCAGAGCTTATCAGATACGCAGTATTTT. Translating it yields CASSFGMGGQSLSDTQYF.

The rearrangement joins TRBV7-9 to TRBJ1-2, with D perhaps matching TRBD1 (5 bases). Germline V gene lookup returns CDR1 SEHNR and CDR2 FQNEAQ (reference sequence). The CDR3 sequence is 13 residues long. Trimming shortened V by 4 bases and J by 8 bases, and 14 bases separated the two germline ends. Here the CDR3 DNA reads TGTGCCAGCAGCTCAGTGGCCGAGGGGGGCTACACCTTC. Protein: CASSSVAEGGYTF.

This clone was detected many times. The chain links TRBV15 to TRBJ1-1, with D possibly TRBD1 on 6 matching bases. Per the germline V gene, CDR1 is LNHNV and CDR2 is YYDKDF (reference sequence). CDR3 length: 15 amino acids. Trimming pared 0 bases from V and 0 bases from J, leaving 8 bases between. CDR3 nucleotides: TGTGCCACCAGCAGAGAGGGGACACTGAACACTGAAGCTTTCTTT. It encodes CATSREGTLNTEAFF.

Many counts were recorded for this clone. This chain joins TRBV28 and TRBJ2-3; 11 nucleotides match TRBD2. This CDR3 contains 16 residues. J was trimmed by 4 bases and V by 3 bases; bases with no gene match: 6. Germline CDR1 MDHEN, CDR2 SYDVKM. Written as DNA, the CDR3 is TGTGCCAGCAGTTTGATCCCTAGCGGGAGGTCAGATACGCAGTATTTT. This translates into CASSLIPSGRSDTQYF. The entire variable domain, with the rest obtained from reference TRBV28 and TRBJ2-3, is as follows: DVKVTQSSRYLVKRTGEKVFLECVQDMDHENMFWYRQDPGLGLRLIYFSYDVKMKEKGDIPEGYSVSREKKERFSLILESASTNQTSMYLCASSLIPSGRSDTQYFGPGTRLTVL.

This clone has more than one count but fewer than ten. The chain carries TRBV6-1 and TRBJ1-5, with D maybe TRBD1 (6 bases). The CDR3 is 13 residues long. Germline V CDR1 and CDR2: MNHNS, SASEGT. V shed 6 bases and J shed 9 bases, with 15 bases lying between them. CDR3 in amino acids: CASRIDRNRPQHF. Written as DNA, the CDR3 is TGTGCCAGCAGAATAGACAGGAATAGGCCCCAGCATTTT.

This clone was found many times. CDR3 in DNA: TGTGCCAGCAGTGAGACAGGGGGCGCCGGACAGCCCCAGCATTTT. It codes for CASSETGGAGQPQHF. The chain employs TRBV28 and TRBJ1-5, with 10 positions matching TRBD1. The J segment lost 7 bases and the V segment lost 5 bases, leaving 8 bases of the junction unmatched. This CDR3 region has 15 residues. CDR1 MDHEN and CDR2 SYDVKM come from the germline V gene.

To note about this clone: A much larger clone lies a single base off, so this may be a read error. This chain connects TRBV11-1 to TRBJ1-2, with a tentative D call TRBD1 (5 bases). The CDR3 has 17 residues. V was clipped by 5 bases and J by 5 bases, with 24 bases between them. The germline CDR1 and CDR2 sequences are SGHAT and FQDESV (reference sequence). CDR3 protein: CASSPQLQISGKYGYTF. The CDR3 DNA is TGTGCCAGCAGCCCGCAGCTGCAGATCTCAGGGAAATATGGCTACACCTTC. Full variable domain (rest looked up from reference TRBV11-1 and TRBJ1-2): EAEVAQSPRYKITEKSQAVAFWCDPISGHATLYWYRQILGQGPELLVQFQDESVVDDSQLPKDRFSAERLKGVDSTLKIQPAELGDSAMYLCASSPQLQISGKYGYTFGSGTRLTVV.

This clone was found a few times. At one end, the junction sequence differs from germline, possibly due to a read error. V is TRBV20-1 and J is TRBJ2-3, with 10 bases fitting TRBD1. Germline V lookup: CDR1 DFQATT, CDR2 SNEGSKA (reference sequence). This CDR3 has 16 residues. CDR3 sequence reads: CSASPWDRGSTDTQCF. The CDR3 DNA is TGCAGTGCTAGTCCTTGGGACAGGGGATCCACAGATACGCAGTGTTTT.

On this clone itself: As the CDR3 is not closed by the conserved phenylalanine or tryptophan, this likely results from a read error. The chain uses TRBV7-9 and TRBJ2-3; 9 bases are a match to TRBD2. After removal of 5 bases from V and 5 bases from J, the junction contained 2 bases not matched to a gene. The CDR3 contains 13 residues. Germline assignment: CDR1 SEHNR and CDR2 FQNEAQ (reference sequence). The DNA for the CDR3 is TGTGCCAGCAGCCTACTAGCGGGAGATACGCAGTATTCT. This sequence encodes CASSLLAGDTQYS.

This clone was counted at least ten times. The V and J genes are TRBV10-1 and TRBJ1-4; D not resolved. V was trimmed by 5 bases and J by 7 bases, leaving 20 bases between them. The CDR3 is 16 amino acids. Germline V gene sequence: CDR1 WNHNN, CDR2 SYGVQD (reference sequence). The CDR3, as DNA: TGCGCCAGCAGTCCAGAAGCCGGGCAGAATCTTGAAAAACTGTTTTTT. This translates into CASSPEAGQNLEKLFF.

This clone is medium-sized in the sample. The V and J genes are TRBV19 and TRBJ1-6; 9 nucleotides match TRBD1. The V segment lost 7 bases and the J segment 7 bases; nucleotides outside the gene matches: 8. The V gene's germline CDR1 is LNHDA and CDR2 SQIVND (reference sequence). The CDR3 has 15 amino acids. CDR3 amino acids: CASNSGQGRNSPLHF. The CDR3 nucleotides read TGTGCCAGTAATTCCGGACAGGGGCGGAATTCACCCCTCCACTTT. The full variable domain, rest sourced from reference TRBV19 and TRBJ1-6, is DGGITQSPKYLFRKEGQNVTLSCEQNLNHDAMYWYRQDPGQGLRLIYYSQIVNDFQKGDIAEGYSVSREKKESFPLTVTSAQKNPTAFYLCASNSGQGRNSPLHFGNGTRLTVT.

This clone was seen more than once but under ten times. V usage is TRBV6-5 and J usage is TRBJ2-6, with a possible D match to TRBD1 (6 bases). CDR3 length: 16 amino acids. V was cut by 5 bases and J by 0 bases, with 11 bases left in between. Germline V lookup: CDR1 MNHEY, CDR2 SVGAGI. The CDR3 DNA reads as TGTGCCAGCAGTACTAGAGGGGGCTCTGGGGCCAACGTCCTGACTTTC. Translation: CASSTRGGSGANVLTF.

This clone was counted many times. The chain employs TRBV3-1 and TRBJ2-7; 9 bases fit TRBD1. The J segment lost 1 base and the V segment lost 2 bases, leaving 9 bases of the junction unmatched. This CDR3 is 17 amino acids long. CDR1 LGHDT and CDR2 YNNKEL come from the germline V gene (reference sequence). The DNA of the CDR3 is TGTGCCAGCAGCCAAAGCTCACCGGGACAGGGATCCTACGAGCAGTACTTC. Encoded protein: CASSQSSPGQGSYEQYF.

Of note for this clone: This may be a read error, as it is one base from a much larger clone. The V call is TRBV12-3 or TRBV12-4, the J call TRBJ2-3, with a weak D call TRBD2 (5 bases). The CDR3 sequence is 15 residues long. In DNA, the CDR3 is TGTGCCAGCAGTTTAAGTAGAGGACCAGCGGATACGCATTATTTT. Translated, it gives CASSLSRGPADTHYF.